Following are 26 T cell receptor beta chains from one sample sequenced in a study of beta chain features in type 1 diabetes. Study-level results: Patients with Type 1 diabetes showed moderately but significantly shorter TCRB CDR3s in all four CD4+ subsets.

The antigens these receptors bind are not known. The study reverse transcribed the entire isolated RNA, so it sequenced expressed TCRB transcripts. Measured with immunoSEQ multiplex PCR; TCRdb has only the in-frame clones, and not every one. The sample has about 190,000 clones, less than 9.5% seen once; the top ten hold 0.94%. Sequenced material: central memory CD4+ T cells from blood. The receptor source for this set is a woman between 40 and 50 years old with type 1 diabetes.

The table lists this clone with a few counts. CDR3 sequence (DNA): TGTGCCAGCACTGACAGTAACTATGGCTACACCTTC. Encoded protein: CASTDSNYGYTF. The genes are TRBV2 and TRBJ1-2; possible D gene TRBD1, 5 bases. Germline CDR1 SNHLY, CDR2 FYNNEI. This CDR3 has 12 residues. V gave up 7 bases and J gave up 1 base, with 7 bases separating them.

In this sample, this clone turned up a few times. This chain's CDR3 is CASTSPGGNTEAFF. CDR3 in DNA: TGTGCCAGCACCTCTCCCGGGGGGAACACTGAAGCTTTCTTT. J is TRBJ1-1 and V is TRBV28; D is possibly TRBD1 (5 bases). The CDR3 has 14 residues. Germline CDR1 and CDR2: MDHEN and SYDVKM. Between the trimmed V and J ends, which lost 7 bases and 1 base, there was a span of 13 bases.

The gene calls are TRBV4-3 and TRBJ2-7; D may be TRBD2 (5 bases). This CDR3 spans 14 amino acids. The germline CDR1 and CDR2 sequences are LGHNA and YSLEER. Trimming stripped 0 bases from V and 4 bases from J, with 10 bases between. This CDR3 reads CASSQEEGAYEQYF. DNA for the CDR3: TGCGCCAGCAGCCAAGAAGAGGGTGCTTACGAGCAGTACTTC.

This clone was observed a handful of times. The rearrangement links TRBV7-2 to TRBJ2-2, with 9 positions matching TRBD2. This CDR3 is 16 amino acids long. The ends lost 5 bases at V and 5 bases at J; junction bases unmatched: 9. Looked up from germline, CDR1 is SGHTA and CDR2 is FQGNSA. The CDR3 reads CASSPQAGGPTGELFF. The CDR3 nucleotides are TGTGCCAGCAGCCCCCAGGCGGGGGGGCCTACCGGGGAGCTGTTTTTT.

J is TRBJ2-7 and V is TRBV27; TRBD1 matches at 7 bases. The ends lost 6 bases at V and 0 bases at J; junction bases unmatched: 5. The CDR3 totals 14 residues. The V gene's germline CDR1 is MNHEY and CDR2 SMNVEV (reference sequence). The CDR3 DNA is TGTGCCAGCAGATATACAGGGGCCTCCTACGAGCAGTACTTC. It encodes CASRYTGASYEQYF.

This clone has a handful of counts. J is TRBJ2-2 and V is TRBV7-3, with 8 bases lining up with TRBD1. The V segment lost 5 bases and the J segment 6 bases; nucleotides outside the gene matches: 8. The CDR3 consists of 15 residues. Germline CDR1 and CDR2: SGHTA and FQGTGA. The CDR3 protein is CASSSRQGIAGELFF. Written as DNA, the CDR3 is TGTGCCAGCAGCAGCCGACAGGGGATCGCCGGGGAGCTGTTTTTT.

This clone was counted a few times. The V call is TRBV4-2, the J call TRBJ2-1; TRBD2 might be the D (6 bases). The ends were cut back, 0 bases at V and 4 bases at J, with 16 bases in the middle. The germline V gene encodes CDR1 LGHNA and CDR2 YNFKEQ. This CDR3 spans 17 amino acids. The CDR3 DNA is TGTGCCAGCAGCCAAGAGAGCGGAGGGCCCCTGTACAATGAGCAGTTCTTC. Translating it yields CASSQESGGPLYNEQFF.

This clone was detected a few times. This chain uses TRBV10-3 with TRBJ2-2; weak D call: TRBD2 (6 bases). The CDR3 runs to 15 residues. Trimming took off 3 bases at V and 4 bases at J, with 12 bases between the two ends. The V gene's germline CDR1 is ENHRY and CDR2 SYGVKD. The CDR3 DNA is TGTGCCATCAGTGAAGGAGGGACGCGCACCGGGGAGCTGTTTTTT. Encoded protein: CAISEGGTRTGELFF.

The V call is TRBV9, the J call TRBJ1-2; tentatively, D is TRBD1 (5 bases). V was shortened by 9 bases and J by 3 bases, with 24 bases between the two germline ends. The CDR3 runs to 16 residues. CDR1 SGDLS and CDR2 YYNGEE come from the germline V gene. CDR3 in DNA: TGTGCCACCCCCCTATCCCCCGGCAGGGCGGACTATGGCTACACCTTC. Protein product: CATPLSPGRADYGYTF. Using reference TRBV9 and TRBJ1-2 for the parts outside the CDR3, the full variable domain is DSGVTQTPKHLITATGQRVTLRCSPRSGDLSVYWYQQSLDQGLQFLIQYYNGEERAKGNILERFSAQQFPDLHSELNLSSLELGDSALYFCATPLSPGRADYGYTFGSGTRLTVV.

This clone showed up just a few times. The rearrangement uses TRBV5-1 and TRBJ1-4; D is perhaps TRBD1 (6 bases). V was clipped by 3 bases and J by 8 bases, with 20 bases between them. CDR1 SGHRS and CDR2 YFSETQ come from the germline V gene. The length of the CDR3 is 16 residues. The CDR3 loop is CASSSVTGTTGEKLFF. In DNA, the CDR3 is TGCGCCAGCAGCTCCGTGACCGGGACAACGGGGGAAAAACTGTTTTTT.

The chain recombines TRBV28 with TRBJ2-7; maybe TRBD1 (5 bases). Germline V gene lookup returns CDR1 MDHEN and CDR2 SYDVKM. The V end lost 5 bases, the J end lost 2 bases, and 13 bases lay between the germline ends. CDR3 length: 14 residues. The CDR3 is CASSQGLPTYEQYF. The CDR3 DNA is TGTGCCAGCAGTCAGGGCCTCCCTACCTACGAGCAGTACTTC.

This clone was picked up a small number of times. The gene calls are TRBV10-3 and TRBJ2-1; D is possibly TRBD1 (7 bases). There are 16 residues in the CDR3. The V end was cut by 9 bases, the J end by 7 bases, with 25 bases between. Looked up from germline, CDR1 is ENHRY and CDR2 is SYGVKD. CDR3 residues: CAIAAAQAGGLNEQFF. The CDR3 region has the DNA TGTGCCATAGCGGCGGCCCAGGCAGGGGGGCTAAATGAGCAGTTCTTC.

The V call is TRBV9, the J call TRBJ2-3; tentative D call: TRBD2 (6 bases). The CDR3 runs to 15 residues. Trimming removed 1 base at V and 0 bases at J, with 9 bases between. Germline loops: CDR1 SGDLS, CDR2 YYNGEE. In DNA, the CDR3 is TGTGCCAGCAGCGTAATCGGGGGAAGCACAGATACGCAGTATTTT. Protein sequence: CASSVIGGSTDTQYF.

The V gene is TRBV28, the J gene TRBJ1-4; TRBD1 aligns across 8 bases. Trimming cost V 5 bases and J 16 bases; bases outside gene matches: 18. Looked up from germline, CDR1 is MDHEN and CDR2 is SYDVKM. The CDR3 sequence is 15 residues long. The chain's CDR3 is CASSLAGTGGVSTFF. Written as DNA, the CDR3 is TGTGCCAGCAGTCTTGCCGGGACAGGTGGGGTTTCGACGTTTTTT.

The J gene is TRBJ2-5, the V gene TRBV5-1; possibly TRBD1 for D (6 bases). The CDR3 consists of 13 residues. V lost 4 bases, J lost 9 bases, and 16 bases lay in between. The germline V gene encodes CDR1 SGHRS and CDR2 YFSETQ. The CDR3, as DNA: TGCGCCAGCAGCAAGACAGGTTCCCCGGCCCAGTACTTC. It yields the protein CASSKTGSPAQYF.

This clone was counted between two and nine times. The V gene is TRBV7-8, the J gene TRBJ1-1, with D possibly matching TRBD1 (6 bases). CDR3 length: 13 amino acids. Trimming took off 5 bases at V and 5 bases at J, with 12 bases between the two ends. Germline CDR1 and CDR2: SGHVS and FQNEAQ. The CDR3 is CASSPAQGTEAFF. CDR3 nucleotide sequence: TGTGCCAGCAGCCCAGCCCAGGGGACTGAAGCTTTCTTT.

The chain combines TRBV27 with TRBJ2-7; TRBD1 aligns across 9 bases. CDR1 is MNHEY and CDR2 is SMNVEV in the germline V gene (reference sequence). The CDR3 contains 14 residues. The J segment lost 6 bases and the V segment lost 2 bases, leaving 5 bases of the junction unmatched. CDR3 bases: TGTGCCAGCAGTTTAGAGGGGACAGGGACCGAGCAGTACTTC. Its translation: CASSLEGTGTEQYF.

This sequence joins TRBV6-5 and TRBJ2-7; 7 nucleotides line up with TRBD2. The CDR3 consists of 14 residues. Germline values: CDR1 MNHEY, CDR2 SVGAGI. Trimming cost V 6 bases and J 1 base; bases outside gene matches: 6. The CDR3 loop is CASSRDYQSYEQYF. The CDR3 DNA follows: TGTGCCAGCAGCCGGGACTACCAATCCTACGAGCAGTACTTC.

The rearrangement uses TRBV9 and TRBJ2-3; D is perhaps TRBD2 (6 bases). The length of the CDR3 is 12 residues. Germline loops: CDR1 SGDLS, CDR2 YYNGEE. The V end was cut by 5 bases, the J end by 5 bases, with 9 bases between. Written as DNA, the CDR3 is TGTGCCAGCAGTCAGGAGGGAGATACGCAGTATTTT. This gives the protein CASSQEGDTQYF.

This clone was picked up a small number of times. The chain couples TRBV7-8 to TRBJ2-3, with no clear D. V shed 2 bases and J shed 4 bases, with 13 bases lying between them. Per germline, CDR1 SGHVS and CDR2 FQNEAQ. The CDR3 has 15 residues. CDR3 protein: CASSLLEVASDTQYF. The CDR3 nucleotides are TGTGCCAGCAGCTTACTCGAGGTGGCCTCAGATACGCAGTATTTT.

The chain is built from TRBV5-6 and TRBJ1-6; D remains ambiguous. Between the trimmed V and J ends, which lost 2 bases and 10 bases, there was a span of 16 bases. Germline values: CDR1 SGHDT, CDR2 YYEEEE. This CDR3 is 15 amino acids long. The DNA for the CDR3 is TGTGCCAGCAGCTTTGTGACAAGGCCGGGGTCACCCCTCCACTTT. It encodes CASSFVTRPGSPLHF.

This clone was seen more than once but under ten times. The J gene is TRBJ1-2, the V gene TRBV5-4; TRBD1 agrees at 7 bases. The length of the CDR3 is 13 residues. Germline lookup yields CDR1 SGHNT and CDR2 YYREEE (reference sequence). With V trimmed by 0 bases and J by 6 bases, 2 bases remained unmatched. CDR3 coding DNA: TGTGCCAGCAGCTTGGACAGGGGACATGGCTACACCTTC. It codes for CASSLDRGHGYTF. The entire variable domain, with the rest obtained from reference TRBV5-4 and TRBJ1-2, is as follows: ETGVTQSPTHLIKTRGQQVTLRCSSQSGHNTVSWYQQALGQGPQFIFQYYREEENGRGNFPPRFSGLQFPNYSSELNVNALELDDSALYLCASSLDRGHGYTFGSGTRLTVV.

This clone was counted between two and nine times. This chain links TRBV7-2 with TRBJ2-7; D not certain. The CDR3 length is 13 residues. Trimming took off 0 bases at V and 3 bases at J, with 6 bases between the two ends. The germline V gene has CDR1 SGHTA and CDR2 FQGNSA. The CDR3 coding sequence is TGTGCCAGCAGCTTAGCGGCTTTCTACGAGCAGTACTTC. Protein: CASSLAAFYEQYF.

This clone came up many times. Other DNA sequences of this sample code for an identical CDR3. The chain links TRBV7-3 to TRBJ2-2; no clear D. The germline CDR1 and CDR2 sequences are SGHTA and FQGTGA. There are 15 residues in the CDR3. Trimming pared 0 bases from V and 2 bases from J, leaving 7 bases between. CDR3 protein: CASSLTRGNTGELFF. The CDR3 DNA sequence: TGTGCCAGCAGCTTAACGCGCGGTAACACCGGGGAGCTGTTTTTT.

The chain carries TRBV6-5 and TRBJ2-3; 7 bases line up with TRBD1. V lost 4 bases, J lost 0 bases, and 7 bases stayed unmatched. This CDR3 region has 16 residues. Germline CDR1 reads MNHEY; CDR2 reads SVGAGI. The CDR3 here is CASSSERDSSTDTQYF. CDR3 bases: TGTGCCAGCAGTTCGGAACGGGACAGTAGCACAGATACGCAGTATTTT.

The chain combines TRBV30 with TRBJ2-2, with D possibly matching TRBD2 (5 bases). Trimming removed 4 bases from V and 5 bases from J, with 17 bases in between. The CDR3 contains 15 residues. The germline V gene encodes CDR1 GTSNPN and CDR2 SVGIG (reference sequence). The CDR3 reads CAWNGELANTGELFF. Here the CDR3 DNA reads TGTGCCTGGAACGGGGAGTTAGCAAATACCGGGGAGCTGTTTTTT.